Each of the 6 T cell receptor beta chains below was sequenced from the same sample in a study of a mutant IDH1 vaccine in newly diagnosed glioma. The sample's time point: week 47, end of study. Doses comprised 300 ug of mutant IDH1 20-mer peptide each, plus topical imiquimod. Their antigen targets remain unknown. Profiling relied on immunoSEQ multiplex PCR, and the TCRdb table lists in-frame clones only, not all of them. The repertoire holds almost 95,000 clones, with about 90% as singletons. The sequences come from PBMCs, collected from a glioma patient whose treatment included an IDH1 peptide vaccine. The source is a woman in her fifties or sixties with glioma.

This clone was seen just once. V and J are TRBV6-5 and TRBJ2-7, with D unclear. CDR3 size: 13 residues. Germline loops: CDR1 MNHEY, CDR2 SVGAGI. V dropped 6 bases and J dropped 3 bases, with 12 bases sitting between them. The CDR3 nucleotides read TGTGCCAGCAGCCCCGCAGAAAACTACGAGCAGTACTTC. Amino acids: CASSPAENYEQYF.

The chain joins TRBV4-2 to TRBJ2-4; D is perhaps TRBD2 (5 bases). The CDR3 is 16 residues long. Germline V gives CDR1 LGHNA, CDR2 YNFKEQ. V shed 5 bases and J shed 0 bases, with 14 bases lying between them. The CDR3 DNA reads as TGTGCCAGCAGCTACTCGGGGTATCTAGCCAAAAACATTCAGTACTTC. This codes for CASSYSGYLAKNIQYF.

This chain links TRBV28 with TRBJ1-2; no firm D call. The CDR3 spans 14 residues. V dropped 3 bases and J dropped 2 bases, with 10 bases sitting between them. Germline CDR1 and CDR2: MDHEN and SYDVKM. The CDR3 DNA follows: TGTGCCAGCAGTTTGCGGCAGCACAACTATGGCTACACCTTC. It specifies CASSLRQHNYGYTF.

The chain couples TRBV27 to TRBJ2-2, with TRBD1 matching over 11 bases. The CDR3 runs 15 residues. The ends lost 6 bases at V and 5 bases at J; junction bases unmatched: 5. Germline CDR1 is MNHEY and CDR2 is SMNVEV (reference sequence). For the CDR3, the DNA is TGTGCCAGCAGCTCCGGGACAGGGGGAACCGGGGAGCTGTTTTTT. It translates to CASSSGTGGTGELFF.

The V call is TRBV2, the J call TRBJ2-5; D remains unclear. CDR3 length equals 13 residues. The V gene's germline CDR1 is SNHLY and CDR2 FYNNEI. V lost 3 bases and J 5 bases, leaving 10 bases between the germline ends. DNA of the CDR3: TGTGCCAGCAGTGAGAAGTCAAAGGAGACCCAGTACTTC. Translating it yields CASSEKSKETQYF.

This rearrangement joins TRBV11-3 to TRBJ2-7; D unclear. Trimming took off 8 bases at V and 7 bases at J, with 6 bases between the two ends. The CDR3 length is 9 residues. Germline V gene lookup returns CDR1 SGHNT and CDR2 YENEEA. The CDR3: CASQREQYF. CDR3 bases: TGTGCCAGCCAACGGGAGCAGTACTTC.